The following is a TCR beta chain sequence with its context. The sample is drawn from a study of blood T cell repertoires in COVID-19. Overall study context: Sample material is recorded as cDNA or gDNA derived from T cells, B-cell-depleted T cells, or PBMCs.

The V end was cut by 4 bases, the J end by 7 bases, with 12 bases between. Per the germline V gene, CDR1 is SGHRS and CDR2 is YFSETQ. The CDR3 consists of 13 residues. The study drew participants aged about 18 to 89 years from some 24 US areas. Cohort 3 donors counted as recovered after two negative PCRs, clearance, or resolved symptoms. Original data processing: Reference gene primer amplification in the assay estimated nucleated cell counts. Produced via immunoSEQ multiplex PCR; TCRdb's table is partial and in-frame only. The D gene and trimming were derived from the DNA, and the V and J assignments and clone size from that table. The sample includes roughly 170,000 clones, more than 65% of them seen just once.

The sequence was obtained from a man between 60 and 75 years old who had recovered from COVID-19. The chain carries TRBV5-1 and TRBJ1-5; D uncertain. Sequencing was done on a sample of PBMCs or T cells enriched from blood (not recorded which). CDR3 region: CASSQEGEQPQHF. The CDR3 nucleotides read TGCGCCAGCAGCCAAGAGGGTGAGCAGCCCCAGCATTTT. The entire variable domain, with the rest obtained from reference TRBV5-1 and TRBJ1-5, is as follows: KAGVTQTPRYLIKTRGQQVTLSCSPISGHRSVSWYQQTPGQGLQFLFEYFSETQRNKGNFPGRFSGRQFSNSRSEMNVSTLELGDSALYLCASSQEGEQPQHFGDGTRLSIL.